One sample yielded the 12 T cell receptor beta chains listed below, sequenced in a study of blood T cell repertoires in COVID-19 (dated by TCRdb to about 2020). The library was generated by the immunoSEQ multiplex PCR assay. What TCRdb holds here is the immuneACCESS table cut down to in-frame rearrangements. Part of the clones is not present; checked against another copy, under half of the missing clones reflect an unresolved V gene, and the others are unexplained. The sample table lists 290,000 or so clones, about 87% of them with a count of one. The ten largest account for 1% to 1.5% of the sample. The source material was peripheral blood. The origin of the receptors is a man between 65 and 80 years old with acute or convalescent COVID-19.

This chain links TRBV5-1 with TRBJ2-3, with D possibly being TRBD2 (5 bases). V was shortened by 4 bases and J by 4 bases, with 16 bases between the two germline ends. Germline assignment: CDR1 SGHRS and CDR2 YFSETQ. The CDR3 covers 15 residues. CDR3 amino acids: CASSPLGVRADTQYF. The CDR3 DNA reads TGCGCCAGCAGCCCTCTCGGGGTTAGGGCAGATACGCAGTATTTT.

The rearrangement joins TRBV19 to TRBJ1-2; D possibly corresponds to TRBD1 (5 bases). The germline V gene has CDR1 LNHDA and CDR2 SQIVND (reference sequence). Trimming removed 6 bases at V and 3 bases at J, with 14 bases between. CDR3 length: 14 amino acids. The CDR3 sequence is CASSPTGGDYGYTF. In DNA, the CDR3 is TGTGCCAGTAGCCCCACCGGGGGAGACTATGGCTACACCTTC.

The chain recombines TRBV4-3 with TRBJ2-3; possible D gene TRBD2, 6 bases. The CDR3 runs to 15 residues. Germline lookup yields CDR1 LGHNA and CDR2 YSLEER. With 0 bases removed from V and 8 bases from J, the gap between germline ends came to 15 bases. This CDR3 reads CASSQDRLATGTQYF. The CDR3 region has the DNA TGCGCCAGCAGCCAAGATAGGCTAGCGACCGGTACGCAGTATTTT.

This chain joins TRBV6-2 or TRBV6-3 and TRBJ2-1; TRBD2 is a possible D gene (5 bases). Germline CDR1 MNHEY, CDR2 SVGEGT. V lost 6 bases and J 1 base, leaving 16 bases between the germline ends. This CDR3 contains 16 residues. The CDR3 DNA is TGTGCCAGCAGCAGAGGGCGGTCCCCTTCCTACAATGAGCAGTTCTTC. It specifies CASSRGRSPSYNEQFF.

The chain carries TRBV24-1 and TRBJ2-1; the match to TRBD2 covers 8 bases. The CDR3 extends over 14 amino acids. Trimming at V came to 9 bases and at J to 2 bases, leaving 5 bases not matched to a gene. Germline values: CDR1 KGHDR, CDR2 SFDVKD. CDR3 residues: CATSRGLAYNEQFF. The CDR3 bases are TGTGCCACCTCGAGGGGACTAGCCTACAATGAGCAGTTCTTC.

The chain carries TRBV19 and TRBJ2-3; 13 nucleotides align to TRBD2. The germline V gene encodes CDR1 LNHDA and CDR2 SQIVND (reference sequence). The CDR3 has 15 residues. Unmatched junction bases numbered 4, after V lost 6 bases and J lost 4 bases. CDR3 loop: CASSRGLAGADTQYF. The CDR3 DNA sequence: TGTGCCAGTAGCCGCGGACTAGCGGGAGCAGATACGCAGTATTTT.

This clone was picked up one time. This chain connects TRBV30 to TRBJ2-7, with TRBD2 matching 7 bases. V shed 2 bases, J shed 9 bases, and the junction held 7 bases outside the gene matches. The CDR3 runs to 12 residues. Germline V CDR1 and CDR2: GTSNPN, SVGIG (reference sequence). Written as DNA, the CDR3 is TGTGCCTGGAGTAGCGGGGCGGCCGGGCAGTACTTC. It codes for CAWSSGAAGQYF.

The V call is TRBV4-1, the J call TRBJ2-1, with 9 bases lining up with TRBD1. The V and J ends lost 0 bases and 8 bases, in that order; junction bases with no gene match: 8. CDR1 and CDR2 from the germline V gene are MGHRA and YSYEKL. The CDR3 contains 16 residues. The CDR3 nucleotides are TGCGCCAGCAGCCAAGAAGGGACAGGGATGCAGCATGAGCAGTTCTTC. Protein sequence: CASSQEGTGMQHEQFF.

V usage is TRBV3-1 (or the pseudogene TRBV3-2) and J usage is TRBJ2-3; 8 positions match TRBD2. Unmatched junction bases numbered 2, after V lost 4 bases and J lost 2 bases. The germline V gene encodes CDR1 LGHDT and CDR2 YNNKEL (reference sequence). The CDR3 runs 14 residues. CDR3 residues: CASSPTSDTDTQYF. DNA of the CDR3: TGTGCCAGCAGCCCGACTAGCGACACAGATACGCAGTATTTT.

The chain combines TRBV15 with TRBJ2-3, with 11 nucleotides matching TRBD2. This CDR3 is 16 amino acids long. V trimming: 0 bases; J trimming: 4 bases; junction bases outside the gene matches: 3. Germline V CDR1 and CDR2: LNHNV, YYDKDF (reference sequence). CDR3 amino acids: CATSRELAGAADTQYF. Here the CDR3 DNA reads TGTGCCACCAGCAGAGAACTAGCGGGAGCGGCAGATACGCAGTATTTT.

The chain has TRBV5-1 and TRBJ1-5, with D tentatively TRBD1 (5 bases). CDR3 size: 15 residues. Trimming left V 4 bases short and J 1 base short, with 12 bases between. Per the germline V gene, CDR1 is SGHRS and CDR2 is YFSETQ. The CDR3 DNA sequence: TGCGCCAGCAGCCCCACTCCAGGGAGCAATCAGCCCCAGCATTTT. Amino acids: CASSPTPGSNQPQHF.

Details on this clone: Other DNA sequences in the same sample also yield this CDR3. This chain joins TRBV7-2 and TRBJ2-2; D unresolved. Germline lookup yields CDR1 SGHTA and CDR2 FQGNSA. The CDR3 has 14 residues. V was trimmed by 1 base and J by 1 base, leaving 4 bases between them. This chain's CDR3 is CASSLGQNTGELFF. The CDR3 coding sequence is TGTGCCAGCAGCTTAGGGCAGAACACCGGGGAGCTGTTTTTT.